This T cell receptor beta chain was profiled in a study of response to subunit inactivated influenza vaccine. TCRdb recomputed calls from the RT-PCR reads with MiXCR, one row per CDR3 protein. This sample has about 650,000 distinct CDR3 sequences; approximately 14% occur once, and the top ten carry roughly 12%. This CDR3 comprises 15 residues. V lost 3 bases, J lost 3 bases, and 5 bases stayed unmatched. Per germline, CDR1 LNHNV and CDR2 YYDKDF (reference sequence). In regard to this clonotype: Its antigen is currently unknown.

Study results and limitations: With each seasonal influenza vaccination, the authors suggested, few new T cells are recruited.

The specimen was PBMCs from blood, collected 12 days after vaccination. The genes are TRBV15 and TRBJ2-1; 7 nucleotides align to TRBD1. The clonotype was recovered from a man aged 45-65 years who received an inactivated influenza vaccine. The CDR3 reads CATSSKGAYYNEQFF. The CDR3 nucleotides read TGTGCCACCAGCAGTAAGGGGGCCTACTACAATGAGCAGTTCTTC. Full variable domain (rest looked up from reference TRBV15 and TRBJ2-1): DAMVIQNPRYQVTQFGKPVTLSCSQTLNHNVMYWYQQKSSQAPKLLFHYYDKDFNNEADTPDNFQSRRPNTSFCFLDIRSPGLGDTAMYLCATSSKGAYYNEQFFGPGTRLTVL.